A single sample is the source of the 4 T cell receptor beta chains below, sequenced in a study of blood T cells in healthy people across ages. For the second PCR, which ran for about 6 to 11 cycles, a sample-barcoded 5' primer and a J-beta primer mix were used. One entry per CDR3 protein, called by TCRdb with MiXCR from the 5' RACE reads. The repertoire has 1.5 million to 2 million distinct CDR3 sequences, 30% to 40% of them found once; the top ten carry 20% to 25%. The sequencing input was blood. The receptors were sampled from a human donor in good health.

The chain has TRBV20-1 and TRBJ1-1; possible D gene TRBD1, 6 bases. Germline V gene data show CDR1 as DFQATT and CDR2 as SNEGSKA (reference sequence). CDR3 length equals 12 residues. Trimming cost V 6 bases and J 7 bases, with 15 bases left between them. The CDR3 coding sequence is TGCAGTGCAGCAATCACAGGGATTGAAGCTTTCTTT. This sequence encodes CSAAITGIEAFF.

The chain carries TRBV12-3 or TRBV12-4 and TRBJ1-4, with a tentative D call TRBD1 (6 bases). The CDR3 has 14 residues. The ends were cut back, 6 bases at V and 3 bases at J, with 11 bases in the middle. The CDR3 loop is CASRMGAANEKLFF. The CDR3 region has the DNA TGTGCCAGCAGGATGGGGGCGGCTAATGAAAAACTGTTTTTT.

This clonotype was seen more than once but under ten times. The chain couples TRBV9 to TRBJ2-1; 12 bases align to TRBD2. The germline V gene has CDR1 SGDLS and CDR2 YYNGEE. The CDR3 covers 17 residues. V dropped 1 base and J dropped 7; count of bases not matched to a gene: 9. The CDR3 sequence is CASSVNPGTSGLNEQFF. The CDR3 DNA follows: TGTGCCAGCAGCGTAAACCCGGGGACTAGCGGGCTTAATGAGCAGTTCTTC.

This clonotype has more than one count but fewer than ten. CDR3 residues: CASSHLEGNEQYF. The DNA for the CDR3 is TGCGCCAGCAGCCATTTGGAGGGCAACGAGCAGTACTTC. The V call is TRBV4-1, the J call TRBJ2-7; weak D call: TRBD2 (6 bases). V was trimmed by 3 bases and J by 5 bases, leaving 11 bases between them. CDR3 size: 13 residues. Germline V CDR1 and CDR2: MGHRA, YSYEKL.